This T cell receptor (beta chain) appears in the sequencing data of a study of T cells in Graves' hyperthyroidism and ophthalmopathy. Researchers took RNA transcripts and amplified the TCR beta CDR3 regions from them. Researchers ran a first-round RT-PCR on the TCR CDR3 using the HTBI primer set. Using its own MiXCR run on the multiplex PCR reads, TCRdb lists one record per CDR3 protein. The sample carries fewer than 450,000 distinct CDR3 sequences, 11% to 15% recorded once. Pregnant or lactating patients were excluded, as were those with uncontrolled infection or other autoimmune disease. The PBMCs studied were ones that came from roughly 11 ml fresh peripheral blood. V lost 0 bases, J lost 2 bases, and 12 bases lay in between. The CDR3 runs 15 residues. Germline CDR1 and CDR2: SGHNT and YYREEE (reference sequence).

The V call is TRBV5-4, the J call TRBJ2-7; D unresolved. The receptor was derived from a man in his fifties with Graves' ophthalmopathy. Sequenced sample: blood. Here the CDR3 DNA reads TGTGCCAGCAGCTTGGGAGACCCGTTGCCCTACGAGCAGTACTTC. It yields the protein CASSLGDPLPYEQYF.